This TCR beta chain derives from a study of OX40 agonist ivuxolimab in advanced cancers. The overall study: Every 2 weeks, patients received ivuxolimab intravenously, dosed at 0.01 to 10 mg/kg. Study-wide findings and caveats: More expanded clones were found, on average, in CD8+ than in CD4+ T cells.

V lost 2 bases and J lost 5, with 6 bases in between. The germline CDR1 and CDR2 sequences are PRHDT and FYEKMQ (reference sequence). The CDR3 totals 12 residues. The data were produced by immunoSEQ multiplex PCR, yet TCRdb's version contains in-frame clones alone and is incomplete. The table has more than 45,000 clones, about 93% seen once. This clone was counted a single time. What it recognizes is unknown. Specimen: CD4+ or CD8+ T cells sorted from blood, collected in a trial of the OX40 agonist ivuxolimab. The TCR sequence derives from an adult with an advanced solid tumor such as melanoma, head and neck, liver or kidney cancer. The rearrangement uses TRBV13 and TRBJ2-5, with no clear D. In nucleotides, the CDR3 is TGTGCCAGCAGCTTAAAAGGGGAGACCCAGTACTTC. As protein: CASSLKGETQYF.